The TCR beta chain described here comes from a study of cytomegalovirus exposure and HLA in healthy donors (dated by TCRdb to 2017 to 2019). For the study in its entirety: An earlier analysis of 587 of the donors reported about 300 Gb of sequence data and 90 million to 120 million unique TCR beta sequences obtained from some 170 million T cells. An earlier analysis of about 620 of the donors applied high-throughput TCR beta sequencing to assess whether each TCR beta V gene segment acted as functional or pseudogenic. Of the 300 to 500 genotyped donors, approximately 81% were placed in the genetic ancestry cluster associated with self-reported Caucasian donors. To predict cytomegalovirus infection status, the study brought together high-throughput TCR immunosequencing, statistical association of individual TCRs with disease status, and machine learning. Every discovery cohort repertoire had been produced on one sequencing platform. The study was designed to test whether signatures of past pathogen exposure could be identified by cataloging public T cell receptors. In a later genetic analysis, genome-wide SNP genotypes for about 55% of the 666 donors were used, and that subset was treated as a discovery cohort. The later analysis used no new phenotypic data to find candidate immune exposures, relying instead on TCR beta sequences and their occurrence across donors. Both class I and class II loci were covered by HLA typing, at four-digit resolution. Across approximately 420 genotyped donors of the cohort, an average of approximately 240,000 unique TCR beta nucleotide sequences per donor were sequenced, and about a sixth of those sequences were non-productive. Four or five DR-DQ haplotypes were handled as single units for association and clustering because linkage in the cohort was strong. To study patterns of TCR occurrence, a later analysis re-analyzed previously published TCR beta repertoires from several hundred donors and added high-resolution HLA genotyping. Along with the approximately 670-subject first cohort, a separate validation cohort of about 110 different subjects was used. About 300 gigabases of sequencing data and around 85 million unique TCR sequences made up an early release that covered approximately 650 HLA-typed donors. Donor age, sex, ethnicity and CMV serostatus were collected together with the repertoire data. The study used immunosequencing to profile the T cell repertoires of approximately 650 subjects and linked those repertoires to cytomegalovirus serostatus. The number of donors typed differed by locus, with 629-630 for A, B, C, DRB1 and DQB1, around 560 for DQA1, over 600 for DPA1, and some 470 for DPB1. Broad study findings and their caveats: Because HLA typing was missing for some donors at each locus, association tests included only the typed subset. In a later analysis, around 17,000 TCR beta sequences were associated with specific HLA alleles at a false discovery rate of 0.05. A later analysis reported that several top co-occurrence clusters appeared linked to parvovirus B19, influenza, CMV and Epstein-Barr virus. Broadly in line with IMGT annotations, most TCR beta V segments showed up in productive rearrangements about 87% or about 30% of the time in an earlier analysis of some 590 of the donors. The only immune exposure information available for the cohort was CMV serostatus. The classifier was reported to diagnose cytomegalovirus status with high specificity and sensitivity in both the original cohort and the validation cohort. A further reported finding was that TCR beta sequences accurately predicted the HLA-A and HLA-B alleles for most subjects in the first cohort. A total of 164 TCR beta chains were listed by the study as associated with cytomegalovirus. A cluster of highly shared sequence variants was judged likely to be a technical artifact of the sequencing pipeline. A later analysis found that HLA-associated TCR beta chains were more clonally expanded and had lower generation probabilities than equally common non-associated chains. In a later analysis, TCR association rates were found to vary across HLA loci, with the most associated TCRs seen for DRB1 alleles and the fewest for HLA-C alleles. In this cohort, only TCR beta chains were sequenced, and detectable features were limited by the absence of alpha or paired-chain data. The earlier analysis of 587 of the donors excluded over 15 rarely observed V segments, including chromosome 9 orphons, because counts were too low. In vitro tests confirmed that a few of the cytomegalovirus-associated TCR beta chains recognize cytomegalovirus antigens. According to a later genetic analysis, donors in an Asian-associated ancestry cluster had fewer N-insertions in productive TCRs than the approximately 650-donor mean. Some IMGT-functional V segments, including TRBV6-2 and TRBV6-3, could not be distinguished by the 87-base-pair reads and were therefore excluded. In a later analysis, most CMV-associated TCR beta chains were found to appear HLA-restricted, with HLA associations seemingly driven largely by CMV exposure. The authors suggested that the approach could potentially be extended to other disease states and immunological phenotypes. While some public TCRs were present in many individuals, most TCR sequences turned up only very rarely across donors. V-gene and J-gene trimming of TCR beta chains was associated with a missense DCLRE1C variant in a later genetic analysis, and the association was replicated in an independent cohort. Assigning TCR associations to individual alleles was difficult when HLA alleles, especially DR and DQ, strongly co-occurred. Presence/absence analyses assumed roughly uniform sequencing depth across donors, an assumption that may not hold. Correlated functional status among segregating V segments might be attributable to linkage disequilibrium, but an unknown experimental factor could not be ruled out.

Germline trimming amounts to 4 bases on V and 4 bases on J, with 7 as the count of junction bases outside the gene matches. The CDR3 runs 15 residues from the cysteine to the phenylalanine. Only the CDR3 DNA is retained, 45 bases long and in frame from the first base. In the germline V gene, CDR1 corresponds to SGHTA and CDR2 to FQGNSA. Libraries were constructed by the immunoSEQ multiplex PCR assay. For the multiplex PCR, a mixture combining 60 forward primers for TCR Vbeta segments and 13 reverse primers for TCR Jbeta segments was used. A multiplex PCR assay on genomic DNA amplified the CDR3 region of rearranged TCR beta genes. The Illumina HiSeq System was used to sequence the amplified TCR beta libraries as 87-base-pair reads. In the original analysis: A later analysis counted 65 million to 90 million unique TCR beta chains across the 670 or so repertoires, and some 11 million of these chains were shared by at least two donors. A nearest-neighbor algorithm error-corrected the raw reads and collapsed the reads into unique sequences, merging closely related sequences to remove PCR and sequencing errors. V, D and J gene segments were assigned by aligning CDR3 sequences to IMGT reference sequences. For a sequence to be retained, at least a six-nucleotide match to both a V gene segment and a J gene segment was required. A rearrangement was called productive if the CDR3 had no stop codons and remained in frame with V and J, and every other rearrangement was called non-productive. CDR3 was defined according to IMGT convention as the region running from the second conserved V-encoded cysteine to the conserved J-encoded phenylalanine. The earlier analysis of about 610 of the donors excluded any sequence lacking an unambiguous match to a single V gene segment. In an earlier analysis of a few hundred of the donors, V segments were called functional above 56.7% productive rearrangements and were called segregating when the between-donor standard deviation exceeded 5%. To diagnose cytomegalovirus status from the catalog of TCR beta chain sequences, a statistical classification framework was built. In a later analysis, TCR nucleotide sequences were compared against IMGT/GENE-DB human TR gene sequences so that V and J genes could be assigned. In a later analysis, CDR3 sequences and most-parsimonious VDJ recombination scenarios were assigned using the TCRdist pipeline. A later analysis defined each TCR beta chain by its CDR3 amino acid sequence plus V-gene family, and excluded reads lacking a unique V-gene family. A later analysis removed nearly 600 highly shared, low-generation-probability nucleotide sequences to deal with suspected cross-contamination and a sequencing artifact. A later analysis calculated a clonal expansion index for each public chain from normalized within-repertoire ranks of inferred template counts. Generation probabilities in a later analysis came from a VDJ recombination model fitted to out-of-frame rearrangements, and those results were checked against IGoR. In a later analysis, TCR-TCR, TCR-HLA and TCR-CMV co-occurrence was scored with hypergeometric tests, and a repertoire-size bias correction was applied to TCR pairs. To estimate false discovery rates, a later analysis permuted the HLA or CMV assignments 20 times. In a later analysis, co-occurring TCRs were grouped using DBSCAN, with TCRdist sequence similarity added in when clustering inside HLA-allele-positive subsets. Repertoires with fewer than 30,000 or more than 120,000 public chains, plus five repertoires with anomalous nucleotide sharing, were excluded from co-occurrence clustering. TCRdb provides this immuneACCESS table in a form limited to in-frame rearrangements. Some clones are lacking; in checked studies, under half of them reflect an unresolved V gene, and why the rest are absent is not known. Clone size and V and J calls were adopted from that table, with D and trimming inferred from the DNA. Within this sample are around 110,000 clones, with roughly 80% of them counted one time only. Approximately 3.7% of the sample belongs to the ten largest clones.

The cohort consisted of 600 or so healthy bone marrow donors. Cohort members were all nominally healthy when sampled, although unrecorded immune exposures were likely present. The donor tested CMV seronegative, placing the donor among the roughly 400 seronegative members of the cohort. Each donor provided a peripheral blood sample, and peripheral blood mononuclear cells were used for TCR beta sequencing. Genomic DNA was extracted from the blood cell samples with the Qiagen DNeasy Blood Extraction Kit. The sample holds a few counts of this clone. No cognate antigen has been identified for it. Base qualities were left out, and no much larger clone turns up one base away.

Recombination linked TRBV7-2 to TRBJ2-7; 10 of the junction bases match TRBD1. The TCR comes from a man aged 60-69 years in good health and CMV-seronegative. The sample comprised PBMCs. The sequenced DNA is TGTGCCAGCAGCTCTACCCCGGGACAGGGGTACGAGCAGTACTTC. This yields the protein CASSSTPGQGYEQYF.